The clone carrying this T cell receptor (beta chain) has a handful of counts. What it binds is unknown. In germline, CDR1 is SGHTA, CDR2 FQGNSA. With V trimmed by 3 bases and J by 0 bases, 13 bases remained unmatched. The CDR3 is 18 residues long. PCR used 60 Vbeta primers and 13 Jbeta primers. This table comes from immunoSEQ multiplex PCR, and its TCRdb copy is limited to in-frame clones, with some not included. The sample consists of 250,000 to 300,000 clones, 84% of them appearing once. These data belong to a study of cytomegalovirus exposure and HLA in healthy donors. General study results and limits: A few CMV-associated chains proved CMV antigen-specific in vitro.

The receptor was isolated from a middle-aged woman in good health and CMV-seropositive. The source material was PBMCs. V and J are TRBV7-2 and TRBJ2-7; 8 bases map to TRBD2. Written as DNA, the CDR3 is TGTGCCAGCAGCTTGGGAGCGGGAGAAGGTCGGCGCTCCTACGAGCAGTACTTC. Its protein product is CASSLGAGEGRRSYEQYF.